This TCR beta chain originates from a study of beta chain features in type 1 diabetes. The overall study: Regarding age, gender and cell yields, patients proved similar to healthy donors.

All of the isolated RNA was reverse transcribed, so expressed TCRB transcripts were sequenced. Clones were sequenced by immunoSEQ multiplex PCR, and TCRdb holds only the in-frame ones, with some missing. The sample carries under 200,000 clones, approximately 9% recorded once. The V end lost 5 bases, the J end lost 8 bases, and 9 bases lay between the germline ends. The CDR3 extends over 12 amino acids. CDR1 SGHTA and CDR2 FQGNSA come from the germline V gene. This clone was seen a few times. Material for sequencing was central memory CD4+ T cells from blood. The receptor's source is a young woman in good health. The J gene is TRBJ1-4, the V gene TRBV7-2; TRBD1 is a possible D gene (5 bases). DNA of the CDR3: TGTGCCAGCAGCCGTCGACAGGAAAAACTGTTTTTT. Translated, it gives CASSRRQEKLFF.